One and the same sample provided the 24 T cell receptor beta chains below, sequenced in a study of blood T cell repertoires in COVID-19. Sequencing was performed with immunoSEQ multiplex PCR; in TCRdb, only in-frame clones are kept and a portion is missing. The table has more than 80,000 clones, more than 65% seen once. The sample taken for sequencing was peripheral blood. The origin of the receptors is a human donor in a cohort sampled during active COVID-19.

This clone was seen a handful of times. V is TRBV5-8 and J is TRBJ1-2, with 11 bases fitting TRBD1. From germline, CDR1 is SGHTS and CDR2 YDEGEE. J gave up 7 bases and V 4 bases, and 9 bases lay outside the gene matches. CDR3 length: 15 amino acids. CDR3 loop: CASSPGDRGYVGYTF. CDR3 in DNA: TGTGCCAGCAGCCCCGGGGACAGGGGGTATGTTGGCTACACCTTC.

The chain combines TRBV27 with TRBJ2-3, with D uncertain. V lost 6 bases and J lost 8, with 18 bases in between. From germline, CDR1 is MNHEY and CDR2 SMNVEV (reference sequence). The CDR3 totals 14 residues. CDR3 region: CASRMELPTGTQYF. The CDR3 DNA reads TGTGCCAGCAGAATGGAACTACCCACCGGTACGCAGTATTTT.

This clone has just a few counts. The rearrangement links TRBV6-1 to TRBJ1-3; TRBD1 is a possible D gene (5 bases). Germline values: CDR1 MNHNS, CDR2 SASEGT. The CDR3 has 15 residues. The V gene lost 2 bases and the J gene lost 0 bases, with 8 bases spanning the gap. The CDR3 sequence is CASSEPGVSGNTIYF. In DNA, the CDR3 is TGTGCCAGCAGTGAACCGGGGGTCTCTGGAAACACCATATATTTT.

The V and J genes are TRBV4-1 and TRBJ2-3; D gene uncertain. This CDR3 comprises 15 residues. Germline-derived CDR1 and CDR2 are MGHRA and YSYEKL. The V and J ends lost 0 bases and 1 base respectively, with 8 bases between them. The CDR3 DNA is TGCGCCAGCAGCCAAGAGGCAGTTGGCACAGATACGCAGTATTTT. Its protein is CASSQEAVGTDTQYF.

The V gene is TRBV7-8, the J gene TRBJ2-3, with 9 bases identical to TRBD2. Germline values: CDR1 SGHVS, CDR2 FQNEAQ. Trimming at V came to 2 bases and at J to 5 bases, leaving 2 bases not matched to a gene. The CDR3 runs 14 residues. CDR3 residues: CASSLTAGGDTQYF. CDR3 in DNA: TGTGCCAGCAGCTTAACAGCGGGGGGAGATACGCAGTATTTT.

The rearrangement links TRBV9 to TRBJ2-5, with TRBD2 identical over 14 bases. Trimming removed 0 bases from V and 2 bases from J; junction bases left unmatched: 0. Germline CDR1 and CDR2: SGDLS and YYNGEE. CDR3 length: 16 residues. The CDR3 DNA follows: TGTGCCAGCAGCGTAGGACTAGCGGGGGGGCAAGAGACCCAGTACTTC. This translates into CASSVGLAGGQETQYF.

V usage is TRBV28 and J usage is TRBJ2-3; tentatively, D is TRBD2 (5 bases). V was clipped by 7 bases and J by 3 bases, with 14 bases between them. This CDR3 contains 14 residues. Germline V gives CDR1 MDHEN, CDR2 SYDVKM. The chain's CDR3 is CASKRWEPTDTQYF. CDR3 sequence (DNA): TGTGCCAGCAAAAGATGGGAGCCGACAGATACGCAGTATTTT.

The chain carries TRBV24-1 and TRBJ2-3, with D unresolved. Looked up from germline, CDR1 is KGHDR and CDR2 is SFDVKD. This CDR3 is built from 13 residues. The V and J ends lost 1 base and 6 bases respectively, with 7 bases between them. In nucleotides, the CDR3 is TGTGCCACCAGTGATTTACGACTTGATACGCAGTATTTT. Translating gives CATSDLRLDTQYF.

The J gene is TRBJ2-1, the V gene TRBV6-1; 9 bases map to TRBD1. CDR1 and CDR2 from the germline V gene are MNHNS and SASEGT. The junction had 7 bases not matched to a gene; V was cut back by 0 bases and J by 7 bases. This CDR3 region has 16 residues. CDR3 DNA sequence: TGTGCCAGCAGTGAAGCCTCTCTAGGGACAGGGAATGAGCAGTTCTTC. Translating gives CASSEASLGTGNEQFF.

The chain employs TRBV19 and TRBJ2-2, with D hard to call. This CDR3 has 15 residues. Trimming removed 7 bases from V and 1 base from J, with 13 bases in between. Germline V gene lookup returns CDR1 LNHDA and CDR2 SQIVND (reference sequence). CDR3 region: CASISFGGNTGELFF. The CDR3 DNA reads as TGTGCCAGTATTTCTTTTGGCGGGAACACCGGGGAGCTGTTTTTT.

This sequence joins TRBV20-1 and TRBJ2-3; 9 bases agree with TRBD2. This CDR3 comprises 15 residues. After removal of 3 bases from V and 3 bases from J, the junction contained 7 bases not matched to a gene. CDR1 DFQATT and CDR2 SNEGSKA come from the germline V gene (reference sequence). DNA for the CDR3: TGCAGTGCTAGTTGGCGGGAGGGCCAAACAGATACGCAGTATTTT. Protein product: CSASWREGQTDTQYF.

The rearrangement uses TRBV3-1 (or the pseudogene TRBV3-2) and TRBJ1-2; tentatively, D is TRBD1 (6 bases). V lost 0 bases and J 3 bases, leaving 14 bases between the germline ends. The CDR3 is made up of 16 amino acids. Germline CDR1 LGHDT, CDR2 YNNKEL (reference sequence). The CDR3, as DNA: TGTGCCAGCAGCCAAGAAGGGGGAACAGGGTACTATGGCTACACCTTC. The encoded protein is CASSQEGGTGYYGYTF.

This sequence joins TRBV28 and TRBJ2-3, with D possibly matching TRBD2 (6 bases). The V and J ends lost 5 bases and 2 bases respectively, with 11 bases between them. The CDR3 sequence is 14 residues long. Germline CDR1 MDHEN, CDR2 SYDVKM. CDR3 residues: CASSPGGTTDTQYF. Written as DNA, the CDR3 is TGTGCCAGCAGTCCCGGGGGAACCACAGATACGCAGTATTTT.

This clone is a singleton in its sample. CDR3 sequence reads: CASREGGSTEAFF. DNA of the CDR3: TGTGCCAGTAGAGAGGGAGGCTCGACTGAAGCTTTCTTT. The rearrangement joins TRBV19 to TRBJ1-1, with D unclear. Germline-derived CDR1 and CDR2 are LNHDA and SQIVND (reference sequence). The CDR3 has 13 amino acids. Trimming left V 6 bases short and J 5 bases short, with 13 bases between.

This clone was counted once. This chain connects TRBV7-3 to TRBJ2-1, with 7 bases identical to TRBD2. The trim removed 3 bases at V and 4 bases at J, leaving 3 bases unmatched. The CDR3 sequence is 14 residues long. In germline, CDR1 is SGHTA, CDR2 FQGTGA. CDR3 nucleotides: TGTGCCAGCAGCTTTGGGACTACATACAATGAGCAGTTCTTC. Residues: CASSFGTTYNEQFF.

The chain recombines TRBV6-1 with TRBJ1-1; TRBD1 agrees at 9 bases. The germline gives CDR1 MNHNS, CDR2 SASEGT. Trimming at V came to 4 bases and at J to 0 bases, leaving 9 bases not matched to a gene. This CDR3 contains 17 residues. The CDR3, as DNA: TGTGCCAGCAGTGGACCCGGGACAGGGTTCATGAACACTGAAGCTTTCTTT. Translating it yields CASSGPGTGFMNTEAFF.

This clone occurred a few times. CDR3 loop: CSASGSGTSEQETQYF. CDR3 sequence (DNA): TGCAGTGCTAGTGGCTCGGGGACTAGCGAACAAGAGACCCAGTACTTC. This chain connects TRBV20-1 to TRBJ2-5, with TRBD2 matching 10 bases. Germline assignment: CDR1 DFQATT and CDR2 SNEGSKA (reference sequence). This CDR3 is 16 amino acids long. The V segment lost 3 bases and the J segment 2 bases; nucleotides outside the gene matches: 9.

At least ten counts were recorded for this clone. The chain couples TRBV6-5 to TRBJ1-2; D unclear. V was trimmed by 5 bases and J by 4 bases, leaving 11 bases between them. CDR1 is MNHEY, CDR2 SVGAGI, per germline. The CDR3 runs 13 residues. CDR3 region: CASSLRGSYGYTF. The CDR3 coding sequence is TGTGCCAGCAGTCTCAGAGGTAGCTATGGCTACACCTTC.

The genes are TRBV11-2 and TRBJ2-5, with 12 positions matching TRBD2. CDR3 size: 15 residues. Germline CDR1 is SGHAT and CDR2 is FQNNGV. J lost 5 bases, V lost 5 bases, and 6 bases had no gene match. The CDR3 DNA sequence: TGTGCCAGCAGCACCTGGACTAGCGGGACTGAGACCCAGTACTTC. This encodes CASSTWTSGTETQYF.

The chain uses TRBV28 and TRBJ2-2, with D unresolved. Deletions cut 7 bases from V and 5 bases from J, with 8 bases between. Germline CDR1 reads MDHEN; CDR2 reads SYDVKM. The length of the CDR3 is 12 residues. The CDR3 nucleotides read TGTGCCAGCATTTCTAGTACCGGGGAGCTGTTTTTT. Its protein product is CASISSTGELFF.

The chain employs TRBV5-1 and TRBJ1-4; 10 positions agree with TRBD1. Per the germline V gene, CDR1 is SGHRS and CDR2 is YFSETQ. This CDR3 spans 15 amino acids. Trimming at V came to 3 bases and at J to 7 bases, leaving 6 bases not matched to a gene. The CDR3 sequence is CASSSAGTGAEKLFF. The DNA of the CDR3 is TGCGCCAGCAGCTCTGCGGGGACAGGGGCTGAAAAACTGTTTTTT.

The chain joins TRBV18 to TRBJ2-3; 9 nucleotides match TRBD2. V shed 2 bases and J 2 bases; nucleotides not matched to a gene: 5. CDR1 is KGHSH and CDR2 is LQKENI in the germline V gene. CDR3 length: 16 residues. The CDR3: CASSPKAGGITDTQYF. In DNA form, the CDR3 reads TGTGCCAGCTCACCAAAGGCGGGGGGGATCACAGATACGCAGTATTTT. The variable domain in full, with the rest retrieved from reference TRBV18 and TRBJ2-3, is NAGVMQNPRHLVRRRGQEARLRCSPMKGHSHVYWYRQLPEEGLKFMVYLQKENIIDESGMPKERFSAEFPKEGPSILRIQQVVRGDSAAYFCASSPKAGGITDTQYFGPGTRLTVL.

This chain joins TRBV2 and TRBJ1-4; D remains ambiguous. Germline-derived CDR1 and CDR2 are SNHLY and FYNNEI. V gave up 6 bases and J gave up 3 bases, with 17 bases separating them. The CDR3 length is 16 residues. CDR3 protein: CASSPDSPAANEKLFF. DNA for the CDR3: TGTGCCAGCAGCCCCGACTCCCCAGCGGCTAATGAAAAACTGTTTTTT.

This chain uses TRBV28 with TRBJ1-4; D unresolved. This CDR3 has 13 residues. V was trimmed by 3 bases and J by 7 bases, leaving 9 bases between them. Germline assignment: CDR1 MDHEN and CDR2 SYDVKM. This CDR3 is CASSFGVPEKLFF. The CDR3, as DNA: TGTGCCAGCAGTTTCGGGGTTCCTGAAAAACTGTTTTTT.